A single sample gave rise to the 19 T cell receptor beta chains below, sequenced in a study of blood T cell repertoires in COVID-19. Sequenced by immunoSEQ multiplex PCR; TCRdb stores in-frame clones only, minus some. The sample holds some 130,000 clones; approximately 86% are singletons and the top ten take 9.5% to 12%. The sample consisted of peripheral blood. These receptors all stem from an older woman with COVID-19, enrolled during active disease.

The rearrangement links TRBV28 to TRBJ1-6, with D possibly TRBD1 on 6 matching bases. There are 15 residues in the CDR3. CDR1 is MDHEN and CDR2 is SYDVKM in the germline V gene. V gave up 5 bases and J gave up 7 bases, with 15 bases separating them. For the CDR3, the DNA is TGTGCCAGCAGTCTTTCAGGGGAACAGAATTCACCCCTCCACTTT. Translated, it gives CASSLSGEQNSPLHF.

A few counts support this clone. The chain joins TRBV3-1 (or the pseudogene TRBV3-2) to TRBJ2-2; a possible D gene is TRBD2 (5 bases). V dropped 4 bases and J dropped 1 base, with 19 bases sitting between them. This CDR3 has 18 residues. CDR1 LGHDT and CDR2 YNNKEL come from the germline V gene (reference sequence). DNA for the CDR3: TGTGCCAGCAGCCTCCAGAGGGTAACCCATTGGAACACCGGGGAGCTGTTTTTT. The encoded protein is CASSLQRVTHWNTGELFF.

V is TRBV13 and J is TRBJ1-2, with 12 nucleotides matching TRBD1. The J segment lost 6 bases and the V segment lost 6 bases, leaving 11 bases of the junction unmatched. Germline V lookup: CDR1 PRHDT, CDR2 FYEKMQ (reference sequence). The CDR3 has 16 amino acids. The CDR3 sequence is CASSPLLGQGANGYTF. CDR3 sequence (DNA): TGTGCCAGCAGTCCATTATTGGGACAGGGGGCCAATGGCTACACCTTC.

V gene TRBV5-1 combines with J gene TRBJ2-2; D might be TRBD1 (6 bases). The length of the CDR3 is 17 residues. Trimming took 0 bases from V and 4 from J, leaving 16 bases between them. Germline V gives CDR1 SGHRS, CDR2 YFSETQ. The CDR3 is CASSLVGGLMVTGELFF. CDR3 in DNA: TGCGCCAGCAGCTTGGTTGGGGGCTTGATGGTCACCGGGGAGCTGTTTTTT.

In nucleotides, the CDR3 is TGTGCCAGCAGCCACCTTTCGGACAGGTGGAACCTCTACGAGCAGTACTTC. This encodes CASSHLSDRWNLYEQYF. The V gene is TRBV27, the J gene TRBJ2-7; 7 bases map to TRBD1. This CDR3 is built from 17 residues. The germline V gene has CDR1 MNHEY and CDR2 SMNVEV (reference sequence). V was clipped by 6 bases and J by 3 bases; unmatched bases: 17.

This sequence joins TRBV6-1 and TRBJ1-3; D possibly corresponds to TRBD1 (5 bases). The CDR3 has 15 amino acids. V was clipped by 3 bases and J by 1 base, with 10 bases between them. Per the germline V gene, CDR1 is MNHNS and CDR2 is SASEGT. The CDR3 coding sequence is TGTGCCAGCAGTGACAGGGCCACTTCTGGAAACACCATATATTTT. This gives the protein CASSDRATSGNTIYF.

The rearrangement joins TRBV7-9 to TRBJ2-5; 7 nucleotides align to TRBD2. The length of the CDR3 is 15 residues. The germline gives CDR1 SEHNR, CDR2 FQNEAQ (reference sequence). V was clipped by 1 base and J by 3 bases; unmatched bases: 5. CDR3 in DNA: TGTGCCAGCAGCTTAGAACCGGGGGGAAAAGAGACCCAGTACTTC. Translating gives CASSLEPGGKETQYF.

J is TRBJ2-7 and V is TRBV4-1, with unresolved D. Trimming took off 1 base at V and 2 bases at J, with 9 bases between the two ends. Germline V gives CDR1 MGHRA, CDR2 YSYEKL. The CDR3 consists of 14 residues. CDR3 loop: CASSQGERAYEQYF. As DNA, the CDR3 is TGCGCCAGCAGCCAAGGTGAGAGAGCCTACGAGCAGTACTTC.

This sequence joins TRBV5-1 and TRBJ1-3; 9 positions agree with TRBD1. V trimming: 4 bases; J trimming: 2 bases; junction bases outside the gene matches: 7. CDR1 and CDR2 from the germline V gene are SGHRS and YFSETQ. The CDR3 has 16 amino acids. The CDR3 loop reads CASSGPGTGTGNTIYF. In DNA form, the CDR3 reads TGCGCCAGCAGCGGCCCCGGGACAGGGACTGGAAACACCATATATTTT.

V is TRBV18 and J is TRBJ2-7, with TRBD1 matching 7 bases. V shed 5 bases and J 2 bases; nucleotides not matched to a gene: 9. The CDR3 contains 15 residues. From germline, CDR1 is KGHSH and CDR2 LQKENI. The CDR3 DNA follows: TGTGCCAGCTCATCCCGGGACAGCACCCCCTACGAGCAGTACTTC. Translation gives CASSSRDSTPYEQYF.

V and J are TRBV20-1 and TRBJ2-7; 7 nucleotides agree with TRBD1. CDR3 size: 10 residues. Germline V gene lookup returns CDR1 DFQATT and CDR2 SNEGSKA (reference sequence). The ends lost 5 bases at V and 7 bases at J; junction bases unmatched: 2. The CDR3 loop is CSASRGEQYF. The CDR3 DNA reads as TGCAGTGCTTCCAGGGGGGAGCAGTACTTC.

CDR3 nucleotides: TGTGCCCCGGGGGACGGAAACAATGAGCAGTTCTTC. The encoded protein is CAPGDGNNEQFF. The chain recombines TRBV2 with TRBJ2-1; possibly TRBD2 for D (6 bases). Germline CDR1 SNHLY, CDR2 FYNNEI. CDR3 length: 12 residues. V gave up 11 bases and J gave up 5 bases, with 13 bases separating them.

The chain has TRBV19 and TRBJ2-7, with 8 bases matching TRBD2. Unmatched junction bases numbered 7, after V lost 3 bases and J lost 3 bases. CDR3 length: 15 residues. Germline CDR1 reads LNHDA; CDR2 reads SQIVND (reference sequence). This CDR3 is CASSMQRGPLYEQYF. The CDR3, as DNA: TGTGCCAGTAGTATGCAGCGGGGGCCCCTCTACGAGCAGTACTTC.

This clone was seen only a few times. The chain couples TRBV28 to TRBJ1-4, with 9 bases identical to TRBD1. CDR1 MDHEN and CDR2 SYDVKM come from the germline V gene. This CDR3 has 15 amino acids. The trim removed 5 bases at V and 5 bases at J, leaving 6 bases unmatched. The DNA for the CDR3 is TGTGCCAGCAGTGCTACCGGGACAGGGAATGAAAAACTGTTTTTT. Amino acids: CASSATGTGNEKLFF.

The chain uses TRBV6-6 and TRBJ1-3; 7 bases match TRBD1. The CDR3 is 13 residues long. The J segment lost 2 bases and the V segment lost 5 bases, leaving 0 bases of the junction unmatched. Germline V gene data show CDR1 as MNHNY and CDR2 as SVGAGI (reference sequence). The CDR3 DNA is TGTGCCAGCAGTCAGGGGGCTGGAAACACCATATATTTT. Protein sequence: CASSQGAGNTIYF.

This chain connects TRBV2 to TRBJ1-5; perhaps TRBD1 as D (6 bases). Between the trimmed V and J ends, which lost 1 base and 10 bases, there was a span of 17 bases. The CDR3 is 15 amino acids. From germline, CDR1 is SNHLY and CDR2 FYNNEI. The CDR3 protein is CASSEGGQVGHPQHF. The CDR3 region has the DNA TGTGCCAGCAGTGAAGGAGGCCAGGTGGGACACCCCCAGCATTTT. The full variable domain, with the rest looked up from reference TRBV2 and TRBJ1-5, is EPEVTQTPSHQVTQMGQEVILRCVPISNHLYFYWYRQILGQKVEFLVSFYNNEISEKSEIFDDQFSVERPDGSNFTLKIRSTKLEDSAMYFCASSEGGQVGHPQHFGDGTRLSIL.

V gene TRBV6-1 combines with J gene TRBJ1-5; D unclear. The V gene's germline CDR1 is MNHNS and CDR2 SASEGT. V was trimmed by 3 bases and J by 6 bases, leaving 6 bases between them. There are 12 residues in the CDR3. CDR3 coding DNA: TGTGCCAGCAGTGAGCCTATTCAGCCCCAGCATTTT. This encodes CASSEPIQPQHF.

CDR3 amino acids: CASSSSSGGPSYEQYF. In nucleotides, the CDR3 is TGTGCCAGCAGCTCATCTAGCGGGGGGCCCTCCTACGAGCAGTACTTC. V is TRBV3-1 (or the pseudogene TRBV3-2) and J is TRBJ2-7; TRBD2 agrees at 11 bases. The CDR3 has 16 amino acids. Germline trimming cut 5 bases from V and 0 bases from J; bases unmatched to any gene: 6. CDR1 LGHDT and CDR2 YNNKEL come from the germline V gene (reference sequence).

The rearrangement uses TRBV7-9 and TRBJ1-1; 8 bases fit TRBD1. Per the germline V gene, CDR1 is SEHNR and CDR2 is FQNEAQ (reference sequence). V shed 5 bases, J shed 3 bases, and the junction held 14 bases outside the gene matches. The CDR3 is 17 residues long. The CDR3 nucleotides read TGTGCCAGCAGCGTTAACGACCCGGACAGGGTATACACTGAAGCTTTCTTT. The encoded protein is CASSVNDPDRVYTEAFF.